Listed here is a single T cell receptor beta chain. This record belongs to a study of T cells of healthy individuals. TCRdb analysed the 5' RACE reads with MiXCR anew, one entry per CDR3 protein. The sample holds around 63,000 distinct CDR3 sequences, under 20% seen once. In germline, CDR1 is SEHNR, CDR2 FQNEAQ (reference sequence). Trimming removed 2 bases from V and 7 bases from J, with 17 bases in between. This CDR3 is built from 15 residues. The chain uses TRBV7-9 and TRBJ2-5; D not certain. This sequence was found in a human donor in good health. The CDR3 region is CASSLILGRVVTQYF. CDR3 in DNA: TGTGCCAGCAGCTTAATCCTAGGTCGTGTTGTGACCCAGTACTTC. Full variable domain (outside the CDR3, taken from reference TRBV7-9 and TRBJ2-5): DTGVSQNPRHKITKRGQNVTFRCDPISEHNRLYWYRQTLGQGPEFLTYFQNEAQLEKSRLLSDRFSAERPKGSFSTLEIQRTEQGDSAMYLCASSLILGRVVTQYFGPGTRLLVL.